These 27 T cell receptor beta chains came from one sample sequenced in a study of blood T cell repertoires in COVID-19. TCRdb's copy holds only in-frame clones and misses some; the assay was immunoSEQ multiplex PCR. The table has roughly 120,000 clones, approximately 90% seen once. The sequenced material came from peripheral blood. The source is a man aged 50-59 years with COVID-19, enrolled during active disease.

The genes are TRBV24-1 and TRBJ2-1, with 9 bases fitting TRBD1. This CDR3 is 16 amino acids long. Looked up from germline, CDR1 is KGHDR and CDR2 is SFDVKD. With 4 bases clipped from V and 4 bases from J, the junction kept 7 bases outside the gene matches. CDR3: CATSDPTGGQYNEQFF. The CDR3 DNA reads as TGTGCCACCAGTGACCCGACAGGGGGGCAATACAATGAGCAGTTCTTC.

This clone was recorded once. The chain combines TRBV3-1 (or the pseudogene TRBV3-2) with TRBJ1-3; D is ambiguous. Germline values: CDR1 LGHDT, CDR2 YNNKEL (reference sequence). The V end was cut by 1 base, the J end by 0 bases, with 10 bases between. This CDR3 is built from 16 residues. The CDR3 sequence is CASSQGVTNSGNTIYF. The CDR3 DNA is TGTGCCAGCAGCCAAGGAGTCACCAACTCTGGAAACACCATATATTTT.

The chain recombines TRBV18 with TRBJ2-7; a weak D match, TRBD2 (5 bases). Germline CDR1 reads KGHSH; CDR2 reads LQKENI. The CDR3 covers 13 residues. Trimming cost V 5 bases and J 3 bases, with 11 bases left between them. CDR3 protein: CASSSTGVYEQYV. The CDR3 DNA follows: TGTGCCAGCTCATCAACCGGGGTCTACGAGCAGTACGTC.

This rearrangement joins TRBV28 to TRBJ2-5; D unclear. Trimming left V 5 bases short and J 0 bases short, with 16 bases between. Germline assignment: CDR1 MDHEN and CDR2 SYDVKM. This CDR3 has 16 amino acids. This CDR3 is CASSPRGSVYQETQYF. DNA for the CDR3: TGTGCCAGCAGTCCCCGAGGTTCGGTTTACCAAGAGACCCAGTACTTC.

This clone showed up just once. The V gene is TRBV20-1, the J gene TRBJ1-6; no reliable D call. This CDR3 comprises 14 residues. Germline values: CDR1 DFQATT, CDR2 SNEGSKA (reference sequence). V lost 5 bases and J 0 bases, leaving 8 bases between the germline ends. The CDR3 nucleotides read TGCAGTGCTGGTGATAGCTCCTATAATTCACCCCTCCACTTT. Encoded protein: CSAGDSSYNSPLHF.

The chain recombines TRBV29-1 with TRBJ1-2; possibly TRBD1 for D (5 bases). V was clipped by 5 bases and J by 1 base, with 14 bases between them. Germline V CDR1 and CDR2: SQVTM, ANQGSEA. The CDR3 totals 14 residues. The CDR3 coding sequence is TGCAGCGTTCTAAACGGGGGGTTTAACTATGGCTACACCTTC. It encodes CSVLNGGFNYGYTF. Complete variable domain (other parts from reference TRBV29-1 and TRBJ1-2): SAVISQKPSRDICQRGTSLTIQCQVDSQVTMMFWYRQQPGQSLTLIATANQGSEATYESGFVIDKFPISRPNLTFSTLTVSNMSPEDSSIYLCSVLNGGFNYGYTFGSGTRLTVV.

The chain recombines TRBV19 with TRBJ1-1; 7 nucleotides align to TRBD1. The germline gives CDR1 LNHDA, CDR2 SQIVND (reference sequence). The CDR3 is made up of 15 amino acids. J lost 0 bases, V lost 4 bases, and 5 bases had no gene match. This chain's CDR3 is CASSRSRGLNTEAFF. CDR3 coding DNA: TGTGCCAGTAGTAGAAGTAGGGGGCTGAACACTGAAGCTTTCTTT.

This chain uses TRBV6-1 with TRBJ1-6; 8 positions agree with TRBD1. From germline, CDR1 is MNHNS and CDR2 SASEGT. The CDR3 consists of 16 residues. V shed 4 bases and J 9 bases; nucleotides not matched to a gene: 11. The CDR3 sequence: CASSGSGGGLASPLHF. DNA for the CDR3: TGTGCCAGCAGTGGCTCAGGGGGCGGTTTGGCTTCACCCCTCCACTTT.

V usage is TRBV5-8 and J usage is TRBJ2-3; 13 nucleotides match TRBD2. The CDR3 extends over 17 amino acids. V shed 0 bases and J 2 bases; nucleotides not matched to a gene: 3. In germline, CDR1 is SGHTS, CDR2 YDEGEE. The CDR3 protein is CASSLAGTSGTTDTQYF. For the CDR3, the DNA is TGTGCCAGCAGCTTGGCGGGGACTAGCGGGACCACAGATACGCAGTATTTT.

This chain links TRBV10-3 with TRBJ1-2; tentatively, D is TRBD1 (6 bases). There are 13 residues in the CDR3. The V end lost 4 bases, the J end lost 2 bases, and 8 bases lay between the germline ends. Germline V gene data show CDR1 as ENHRY and CDR2 as SYGVKD. The CDR3 sequence is CAISAGGNYGYTF. The CDR3 DNA sequence: TGTGCCATCAGTGCGGGGGGCAACTATGGCTACACCTTC.

This rearrangement joins TRBV20-1 to TRBJ1-2; D perhaps matches TRBD1 (6 bases). The V and J ends lost 5 bases and 8 bases respectively, with 12 bases between them. The CDR3 runs 11 residues. Germline CDR1 DFQATT, CDR2 SNEGSKA (reference sequence). CDR3 sequence: CSAPTGGGYTF. The CDR3 bases are TGCAGTGCTCCCACGGGGGGCGGCTACACCTTC.

This chain connects TRBV11-2 to TRBJ2-5; the match to TRBD1 covers 7 bases. Germline V CDR1 and CDR2: SGHAT, FQNNGV. J lost 5 bases, V lost 2 bases, and 8 bases had no gene match. CDR3 size: 15 residues. The CDR3 bases are TGTGCCAGCAGCTTAAACGCAGGGGGAGTGGAGACCCAGTACTTC. Amino acid sequence: CASSLNAGGVETQYF.

The chain couples TRBV25-1 to TRBJ1-1, with a possible D match to TRBD1 (5 bases). The CDR3 totals 14 residues. V was pared by 4 bases and J by 4 bases, with 13 bases between. Germline lookup yields CDR1 MGHDK and CDR2 SYGVNS. The CDR3 sequence: CASSVSSGGTEAFF. The CDR3 region has the DNA TGTGCCAGCAGTGTGTCGTCCGGGGGCACTGAAGCTTTCTTT. The full variable domain, in which reference TRBV25-1 and TRBJ1-1 provide the parts outside the CDR3, is EADIYQTPRYLVIGTGKKITLECSQTMGHDKMYWYQQDPGMELHLIHYSYGVNSTEKGDLSSESTVSRIRTEHFPLTLESARPSHTSQYLCASSVSSGGTEAFFGQGTRLTVV.

This chain joins TRBV18 and TRBJ2-1; TRBD2 aligns across 14 bases. The germline gives CDR1 KGHSH, CDR2 LQKENI. J was trimmed by 7 bases and V by 3 bases; bases with no gene match: 8. The CDR3 spans 17 residues. The CDR3 coding sequence is TGTGCCAGCTCACCTTCCGGACTAGCGGGAGGTGTTAATGAGCAGTTCTTC. This sequence encodes CASSPSGLAGGVNEQFF.

This chain links TRBV19 with TRBJ2-3, with 16 bases matching TRBD2. CDR3 size: 18 residues. The J segment lost 1 base and the V segment lost 4 bases, leaving 5 bases of the junction unmatched. The germline gives CDR1 LNHDA, CDR2 SQIVND (reference sequence). The CDR3: CASSTGLAGGTRTDTQYF. In DNA, the CDR3 is TGTGCCAGTAGTACGGGACTAGCGGGAGGGACCCGCACAGATACGCAGTATTTT.

The rearrangement joins TRBV23-1 to TRBJ2-1; possible D gene TRBD1, 6 bases. TRBV23-1 is classed as an ORF, of uncertain function. The CDR3 is 15 amino acids. V lost 2 bases to trimming and J lost 9 bases, with 17 bases between them. The CDR3 sequence is CASSQEGVGLGEQFF. CDR3 coding DNA: TGCGCCAGCAGTCAAGAGGGGGTAGGGTTGGGTGAGCAGTTCTTC.

The rearrangement joins TRBV21-1 to TRBJ2-7; the D call TRBD2 from the table was never checked on the DNA. TRBV21-1 constitutes a pseudogene. CDR3 length equals 13 residues. CDR3 nucleotide sequence: TGTGCCAGCAGAAGGTCGGGAGGCTACGAGCAGTACGTC. Its translation: CASRRSGGYEQYV.

The genes are TRBV30 and TRBJ1-2; tentatively, D is TRBD1 (5 bases). V lost 8 bases and J lost 7, with 17 bases in between. This CDR3 is 12 amino acids long. Germline CDR1 reads GTSNPN; CDR2 reads SVGIG (reference sequence). CDR3 in amino acids: CAGTVQNGGYTF. The CDR3 nucleotides read TGTGCCGGGACGGTACAGAACGGTGGCTACACCTTC.

This sequence joins TRBV25-1 and TRBJ1-1, with 8 bases fitting TRBD1. Germline trimming cut 4 bases from V and 3 bases from J; bases unmatched to any gene: 4. Germline V gene lookup returns CDR1 MGHDK and CDR2 SYGVNS. There are 14 residues in the CDR3. CDR3 nucleotide sequence: TGTGCCAGCAGTGGACAGGGGTGGGACACTGAAGCTTTCTTT. It codes for CASSGQGWDTEAFF.

The chain recombines TRBV13 with TRBJ1-3; weak D call: TRBD1 (5 bases). Germline CDR1 and CDR2: PRHDT and FYEKMQ (reference sequence). V shed 5 bases and J shed 4 bases, with 15 bases lying between them. The CDR3 sequence is 15 residues long. The CDR3 DNA sequence: TGTGCCAGCAGCCCCCGACAGACGACCGGAAACACCATATATTTT. This encodes CASSPRQTTGNTIYF.

V is TRBV6-2 or TRBV6-3 and J is TRBJ1-2; D is undetermined. This CDR3 region has 13 residues. Germline V lookup: CDR1 MNHEY, CDR2 SVGEGT. The V end lost 5 bases, the J end lost 5 bases, and 12 bases lay between the germline ends. CDR3: CASSRAPSYGYTF. The CDR3 coding sequence is TGTGCCAGCAGTCGCGCCCCCTCGTATGGCTACACCTTC.

This chain uses TRBV28 with TRBJ1-1; the match to TRBD1 covers 8 bases. J lost 3 bases, V lost 5 bases, and 5 bases had no gene match. Germline CDR1 and CDR2: MDHEN and SYDVKM. CDR3 length equals 14 residues. CDR3 sequence reads: CASSPQGADTEAFF. As DNA, the CDR3 is TGTGCCAGCAGTCCGCAGGGGGCTGACACTGAAGCTTTCTTT.

This chain uses TRBV2 with TRBJ2-2; D is perhaps TRBD2 (5 bases). Per the germline V gene, CDR1 is SNHLY and CDR2 is FYNNEI. The ends were cut back, 6 bases at V and 6 bases at J, with 20 bases in the middle. The CDR3 totals 16 residues. CDR3 residues: CASSMTGVGSAGELFF. CDR3 DNA sequence: TGTGCCAGCAGCATGACCGGGGTGGGGAGTGCCGGGGAGCTGTTTTTT.

J is TRBJ2-5 and V is TRBV5-5; TRBD2 is a possible D gene (5 bases). This CDR3 has 14 amino acids. CDR1 and CDR2 (germline): SGHKS, YYEKEE (reference sequence). V shed 4 bases and J shed 2 bases, with 12 bases lying between them. The CDR3 coding sequence is TGTGCCAGCAGCGACAAGCGGACGCAAGAGACCCAGTACTTC. Translated: CASSDKRTQETQYF.

This clone was seen just once. This chain joins TRBV27 and TRBJ1-2; D uncertain. Trimming took off 2 bases at V and 4 bases at J, with 11 bases between the two ends. The CDR3 extends over 14 amino acids. The V gene's germline CDR1 is MNHEY and CDR2 SMNVEV (reference sequence). For the CDR3, the DNA is TGTGCCAGCAGTTTAGCCGGGGAGGCCTATGGCTACACCTTC. It encodes CASSLAGEAYGYTF.

The rearrangement joins TRBV19 to TRBJ2-1, with 10 positions matching TRBD2. The ends lost 0 bases at V and 1 base at J; junction bases unmatched: 6. This CDR3 spans 18 amino acids. CDR1 and CDR2 (germline): LNHDA, SQIVND (reference sequence). The CDR3: CASSIEWGLAYSYNEQFF. The CDR3 DNA follows: TGTGCCAGTAGTATAGAGTGGGGACTAGCGTATTCCTACAATGAGCAGTTCTTC.

This chain uses TRBV13 with TRBJ2-4, with 7 bases fitting TRBD1. V trimming: 5 bases; J trimming: 1 base; junction bases outside the gene matches: 8. The CDR3 sequence is 16 residues long. Germline V gene lookup returns CDR1 PRHDT and CDR2 FYEKMQ (reference sequence). The CDR3 sequence is CASSPPGGRAKNIQYF. The CDR3 DNA sequence: TGTGCCAGCAGCCCACCAGGGGGTAGGGCCAAAAACATTCAGTACTTC. Variable domain in full (rest from reference TRBV13 and TRBJ2-4): AAGVIQSPRHLIKEKRETATLKCYPIPRHDTVYWYQQGPGQDPQFLISFYEKMQSDKGSIPDRFSAQQFSDYHSELNMSSLELGDSALYFCASSPPGGRAKNIQYFGAGTRLSVL.